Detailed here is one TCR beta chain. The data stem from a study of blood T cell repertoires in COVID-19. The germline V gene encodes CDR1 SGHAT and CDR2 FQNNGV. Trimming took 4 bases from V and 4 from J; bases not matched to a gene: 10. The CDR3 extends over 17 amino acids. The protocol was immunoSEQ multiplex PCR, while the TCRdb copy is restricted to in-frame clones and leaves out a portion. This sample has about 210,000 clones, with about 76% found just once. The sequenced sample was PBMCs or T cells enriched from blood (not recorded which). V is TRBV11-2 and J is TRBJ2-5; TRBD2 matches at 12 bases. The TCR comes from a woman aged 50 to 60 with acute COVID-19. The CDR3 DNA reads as TGTGCCAGCAGCTCCCGACTAGCGGGAGTGAGTGGAGAGACCCAGTACTTC. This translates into CASSSRLAGVSGETQYF.